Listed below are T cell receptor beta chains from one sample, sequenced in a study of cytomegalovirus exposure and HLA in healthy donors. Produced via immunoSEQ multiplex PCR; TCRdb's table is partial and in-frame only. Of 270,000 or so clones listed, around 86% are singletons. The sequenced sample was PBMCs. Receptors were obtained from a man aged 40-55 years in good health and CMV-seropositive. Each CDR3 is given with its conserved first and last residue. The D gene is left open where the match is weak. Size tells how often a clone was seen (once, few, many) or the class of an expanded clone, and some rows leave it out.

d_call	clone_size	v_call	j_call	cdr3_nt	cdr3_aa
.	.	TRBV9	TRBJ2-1	TGTGCCAGCAGCGTAGCGGACTCCCCCTACAATGAGCAGTTCTTC	CASSVADSPYNEQFF
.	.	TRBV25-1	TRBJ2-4	TGTGCCAGCGGCGGAGATTTAAGAAACAACCAACCCATTCAGTACTTC	CASGGDLRNNQPIQYF
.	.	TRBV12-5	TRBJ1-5	TGTGCTAGTGGTTACGAGTCAAATCAGCCCCAGCATTTT	CASGYESNQPQHF
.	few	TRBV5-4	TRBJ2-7	TGTGCCAGCAGCTCGGACACAAGATTCTACGAGCAGTACTTC	CASSSDTRFYEQYF
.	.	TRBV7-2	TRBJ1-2	TGTGCCAGCAGCCCCCGGACAGCCGCGACTTATGGCTACACCTTC	CASSPRTAATYGYTF
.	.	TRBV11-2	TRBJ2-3	TGTGCCAGCAGCTTTAGACATACCTGGAAAGATACGCAGTATTTT	CASSFRHTWKDTQYF
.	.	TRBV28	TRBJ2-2	TGTGCCAGCACCGTGGCGCAGGTTAACACCGGGGAGCTGTTTTTT	CASTVAQVNTGELFF
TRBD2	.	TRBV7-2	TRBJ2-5	TGTGCCAGCAGCTTGGGGCAAGGCGGGGGGCAGGAGACCCAGTACTTC	CASSLGQGGGQETQYF
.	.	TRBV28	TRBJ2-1	TGTGCCAGTAAGACGGCGGAACTCTACAATGAGCAGTTCTTC	CASKTAELYNEQFF
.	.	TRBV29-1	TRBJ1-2	TGCAGCGTTGAACACCTACTCCCACAGGGAGTTGGCTATGGCTACACCTTC	CSVEHLLPQGVGYGYTF
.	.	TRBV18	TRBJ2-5	TGTGCCAGCTGGGTGGGTGAAGCGGTAGAGACCCAGTACTTC	CASWVGEAVETQYF
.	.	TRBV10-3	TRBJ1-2	TGTGCCATCAGTGAGTATAGCCAAGGGAGCTATGGCTACACCTTC	CAISEYSQGSYGYTF
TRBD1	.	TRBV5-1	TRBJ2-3	TGCGCCAGCAGAACAGGGACAGGGGCTTTGCAAACAGATACGCAGTATTTT	CASRTGTGALQTDTQYF
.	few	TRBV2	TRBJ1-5	TGTGCCAGCAGTGAACGGTTCCACGCCCAGCATTTT	CASSERFHAQHF
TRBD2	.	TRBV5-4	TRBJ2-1	TGTGCCAGCAGCTTGCCCCGGCGGGAGGGGAATGAGCAGTTCTTC	CASSLPRREGNEQFF
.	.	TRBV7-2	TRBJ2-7	TGTGCCAGCAGCTTCCAGGGGGGCGACGAGCAGTACTTC	CASSFQGGDEQYF
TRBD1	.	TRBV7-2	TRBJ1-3	TGTGCCAGCAGCTTAGTGACAGGGTTTGGAAACACCATATATTTT	CASSLVTGFGNTIYF
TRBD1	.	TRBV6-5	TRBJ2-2	TGTGCCAGCAGTTACGACAGGGCGACAAACACCGGGGAGCTGTTTTTT	CASSYDRATNTGELFF
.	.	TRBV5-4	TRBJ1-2	TGTGCCAGCAGCGGCGGGGTGCGGGATACATACTATGGCTACACCTTC	CASSGGVRDTYYGYTF
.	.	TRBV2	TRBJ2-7	TGTGCCAGCAGTTTACAGGGGAGGTATGGAGAGCAGTACTTC	CASSLQGRYGEQYF
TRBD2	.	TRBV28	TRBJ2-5	TGTGCCAGCAGGGGCGGGGGACAAGAGACCCAGTACTTC	CASRGGGQETQYF
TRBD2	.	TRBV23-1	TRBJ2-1	TGCGCCAACAGTCCGACTAGCGGGAACTCCTACAATGAGCAGTTCTTC	CANSPTSGNSYNEQFF
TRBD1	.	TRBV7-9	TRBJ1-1	TGTGCCAGCAGCTTAGCTGGACAGGGGGCGTTCGCTGAAGCTTTCTTT	CASSLAGQGAFAEAFF
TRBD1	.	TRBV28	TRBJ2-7	TGTGCCAGCAGCCCCGGGACAGGGGGCCACGAGCAGTACTTC	CASSPGTGGHEQYF
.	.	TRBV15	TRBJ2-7	TGTGCCACCAGCAGAGATAATAGTTTCCTTTACGAGCAGTACTTC	CATSRDNSFLYEQYF
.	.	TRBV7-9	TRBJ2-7	TGTGCCAGCAGCTCCAGACAGGAAAGCTCCTACGAGCAGTACTTC	CASSSRQESSYEQYF
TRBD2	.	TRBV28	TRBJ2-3	TGTGCCAGCAGAACGCCGGATAGCGGGGATACGCAGTATTTT	CASRTPDSGDTQYF
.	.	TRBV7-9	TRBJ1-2	TGTGCCAGCATGCTACGACAGGTGTATGGCTACACCTTC	CASMLRQVYGYTF
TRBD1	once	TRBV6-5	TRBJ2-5	TGTGCCAGCAGGGACAGGGGGCTTCAAGAGACCCAGTACTTC	CASRDRGLQETQYF
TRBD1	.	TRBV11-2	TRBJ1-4	TGTGCCAGCAGCCCGGGACAGTCTCTTGGGGAAAAACTGTTTTTT	CASSPGQSLGEKLFF
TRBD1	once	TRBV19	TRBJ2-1	TGTGCCAGTAGTATGGACAGGGGGCAGGCCTACAATGAGCAGTTCTTC	CASSMDRGQAYNEQFF
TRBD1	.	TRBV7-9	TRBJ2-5	TGTGCCAGCAGTAGCCGGGACAGCCAAGAGACCCAGTACTTC	CASSSRDSQETQYF
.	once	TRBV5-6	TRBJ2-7	TGTGCCAGCAGCCCGGGGTTTTCCTACGAGCAGTACTTC	CASSPGFSYEQYF
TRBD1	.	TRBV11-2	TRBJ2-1	TGTGCCAGCAACCAGGACAGGGGAGGCAATGAGCAGTTCTTC	CASNQDRGGNEQFF
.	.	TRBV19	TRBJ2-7	TGTGCCAGTAGTTGGGGTCGGGGGATGTGGAGATACTTC	CASSWGRGMWRYF
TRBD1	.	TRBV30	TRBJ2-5	TGTGCCTGGAGTGCCTCCGGGACAGAAGAGACCCAGTACTTC	CAWSASGTEETQYF